This T cell receptor beta chain was sequenced in a study of regulatory T cells in long-lasting Graves disease. This clonotype was picked up one time. This may stem from a read error, because a much larger clone lies one nucleotide away. Construction of the TCR beta libraries employed iRepertoire HTBI primers in conjunction with Arm-PCR of CDR3 regions. MiXCR, run by TCRdb on the multiplex PCR reads, gives a single entry per CDR3 protein. This repertoire shows about 440,000 distinct CDR3 sequences, approximately 15% found once; its top ten account for approximately 15%. Time point meaning: newly diagnosed GD, antithyroid drugs for less than 3 months. After RNA was extracted from PBMCs, the TCR library was made from it. Another study also made use of these data, one on T cells in Graves' hyperthyroidism and ophthalmopathy. That study reports: If no ophthalmopathy progression occurred within 18 months, Graves' hyperthyroidism was stable.

The TCR was taken from a woman aged 25 to 45 with Graves disease. This specimen was peripheral blood mononuclear cells (PBMCs), taken at new diagnosis, from a patient treated with antithyroid drugs.

The CDR3 protein is CAWSERNQPRHF. CDR3 coding DNA: TGTGCCTGGAGTGAGAGGAATCAGCCCCGGCATTTT. V usage is TRBV30 and J usage is TRBJ1-5; D call uncertain. There are 12 residues in the CDR3. Germline V CDR1 and CDR2: GTSNPN, SVGIG (reference sequence).